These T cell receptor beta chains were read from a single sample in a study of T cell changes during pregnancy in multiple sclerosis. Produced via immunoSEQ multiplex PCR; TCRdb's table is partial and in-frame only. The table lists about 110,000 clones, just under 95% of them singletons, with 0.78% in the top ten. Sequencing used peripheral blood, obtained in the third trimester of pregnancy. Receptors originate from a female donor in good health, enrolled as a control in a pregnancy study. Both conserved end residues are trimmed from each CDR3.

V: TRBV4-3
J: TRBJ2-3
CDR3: ASSQGAGGTDTQY

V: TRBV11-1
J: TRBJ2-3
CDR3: ASSLEGGDTQY

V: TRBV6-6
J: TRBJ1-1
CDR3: ASSRLQGANTEAF

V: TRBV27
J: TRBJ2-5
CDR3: ASSLRTAYQETQY

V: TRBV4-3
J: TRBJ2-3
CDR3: ASSQDRKRGTSTDTQY

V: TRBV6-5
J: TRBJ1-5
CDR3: ASSGGGYQPQH

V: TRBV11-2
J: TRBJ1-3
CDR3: ASSLGQPGNTIY

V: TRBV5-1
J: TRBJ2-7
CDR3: ASSPGDLAYEQY

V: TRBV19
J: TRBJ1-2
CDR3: ASSISRRGNYGYT

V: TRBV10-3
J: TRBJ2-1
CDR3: AISDSWGGEYNEQF

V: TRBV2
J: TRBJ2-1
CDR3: ASSEIFTSHEQF

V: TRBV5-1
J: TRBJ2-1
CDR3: ASSWGQGPGGNEQF

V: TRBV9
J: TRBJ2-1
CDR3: ASSVGWARSYNEQF

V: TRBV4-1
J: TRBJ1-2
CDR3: ASSQDGQFIYGYT

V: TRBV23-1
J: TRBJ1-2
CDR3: ASSQEGTGGYGYT

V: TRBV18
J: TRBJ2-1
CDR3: ASSPPWSSGQGFNEQF

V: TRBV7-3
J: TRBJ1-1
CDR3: ASSLREGARTEAF

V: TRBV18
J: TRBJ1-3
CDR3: ASRSMRVSGNTIY

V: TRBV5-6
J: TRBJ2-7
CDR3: ASTSGTGVYEQY

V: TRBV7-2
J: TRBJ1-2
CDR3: ASSLDSYGYT

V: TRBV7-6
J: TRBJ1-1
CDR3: ASYSYSTEAF

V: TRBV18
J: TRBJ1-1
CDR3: ASSPPGGRGTEAF